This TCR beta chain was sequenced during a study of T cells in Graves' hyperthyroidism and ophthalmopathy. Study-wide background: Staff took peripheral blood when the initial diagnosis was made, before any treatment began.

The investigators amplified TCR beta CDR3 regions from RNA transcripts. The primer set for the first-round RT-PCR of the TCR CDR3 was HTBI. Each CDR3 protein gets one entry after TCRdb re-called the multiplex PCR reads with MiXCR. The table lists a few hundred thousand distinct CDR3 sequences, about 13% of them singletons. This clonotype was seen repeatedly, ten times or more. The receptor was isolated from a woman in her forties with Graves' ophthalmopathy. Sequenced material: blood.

The CDR3 sequence is CASSLGQGYNEQFF. DNA for the CDR3: TGTGCCAGCAGCCTCGGACAGGGTTACAATGAGCAGTTCTTC. The chain employs TRBV11-2 and TRBJ2-1; 8 bases are a match to TRBD1. The CDR3 sequence is 14 residues long. Germline V CDR1 and CDR2: SGHAT, FQNNGV. Losses at the gene ends were 5 bases for V and 4 bases for J; bases not matched to a gene: 4.